The 2 T cell receptor beta chains given below trace back to one sample, sequenced in a study of T cell responses to AZD1222 COVID-19 vaccine. Using immunoSEQ multiplex PCR, the repertoire was profiled, and TCRdb retains in-frame clones only, with some absent. Of 90,000 to 150,000 clones listed, around 92% are singletons. The source was peripheral blood, collected 28 days after the second AZD1222 dose. The receptor set was obtained from an adult who received the AZD1222 COVID-19 vaccine.

V gene TRBV19 combines with J gene TRBJ1-2; tentatively, D is TRBD1 (6 bases). Germline V lookup: CDR1 LNHDA, CDR2 SQIVND (reference sequence). V lost 6 bases, J lost 7 bases, and 15 bases lay in between. CDR3 length: 13 amino acids. The CDR3 DNA reads as TGTGCCAGTAGGCCCGGGGGCAGCAGTGGCTACACCTTC. Its translation is CASRPGGSSGYTF.

The V gene is TRBV7-2, the J gene TRBJ1-1; 8 bases line up with TRBD1. This CDR3 has 14 amino acids. Per the germline V gene, CDR1 is SGHTA and CDR2 is FQGNSA. The J segment lost 12 bases and the V segment lost 0 bases, leaving 9 bases of the junction unmatched. Written as DNA, the CDR3 is TGTGCCAGCAGCTTAGCATCCGACAGGGGTTACTCTTTCTTT. Residues: CASSLASDRGYSFF.